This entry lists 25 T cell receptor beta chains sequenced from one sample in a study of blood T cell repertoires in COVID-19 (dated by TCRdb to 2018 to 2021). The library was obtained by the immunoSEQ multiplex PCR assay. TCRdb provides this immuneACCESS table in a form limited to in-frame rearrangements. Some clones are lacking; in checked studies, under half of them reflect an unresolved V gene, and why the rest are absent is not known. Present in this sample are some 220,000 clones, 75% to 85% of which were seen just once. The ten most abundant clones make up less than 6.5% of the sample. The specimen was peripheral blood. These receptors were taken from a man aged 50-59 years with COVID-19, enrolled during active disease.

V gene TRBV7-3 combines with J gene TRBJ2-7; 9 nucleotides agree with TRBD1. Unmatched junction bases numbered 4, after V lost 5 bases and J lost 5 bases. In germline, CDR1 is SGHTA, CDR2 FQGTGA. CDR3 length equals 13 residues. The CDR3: CASSLDRGDEQYF. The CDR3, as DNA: TGTGCCAGCAGCCTCGACAGGGGGGACGAGCAGTACTTC.

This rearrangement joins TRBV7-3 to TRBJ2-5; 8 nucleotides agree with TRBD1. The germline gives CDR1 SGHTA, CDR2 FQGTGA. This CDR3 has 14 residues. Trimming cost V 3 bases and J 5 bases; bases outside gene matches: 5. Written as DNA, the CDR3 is TGTGCCAGCAGCTTCCAGGGGGCAGGGGAGACCCAGTACTTC. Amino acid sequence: CASSFQGAGETQYF.

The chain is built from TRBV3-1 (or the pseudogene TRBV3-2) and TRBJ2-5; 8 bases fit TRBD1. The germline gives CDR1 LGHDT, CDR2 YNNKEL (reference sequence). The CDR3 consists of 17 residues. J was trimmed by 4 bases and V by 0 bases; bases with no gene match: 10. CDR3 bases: TGTGCCAGCAGCCAAGAAGGTGGCAGGGGGCATGGAGAGACCCAGTACTTC. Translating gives CASSQEGGRGHGETQYF.

The CDR3 loop is CASSRGSTTDTQYF. The CDR3 DNA reads as TGTGCCAGCAGCCGGGGCTCGACCACAGATACGCAGTATTTT. The chain has TRBV3-1 (or the pseudogene TRBV3-2) and TRBJ2-3; D possibly corresponds to TRBD1 (5 bases). This CDR3 is built from 14 residues. Germline lookup yields CDR1 LGHDT and CDR2 YNNKEL (reference sequence). V was pared by 4 bases and J by 2 bases, with 10 bases between.

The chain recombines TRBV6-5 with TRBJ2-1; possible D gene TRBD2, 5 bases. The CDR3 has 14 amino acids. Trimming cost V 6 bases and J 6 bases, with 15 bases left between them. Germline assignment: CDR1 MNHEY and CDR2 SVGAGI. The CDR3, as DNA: TGTGCCAGCAGCAACGGGATAAAAGCCAATGAGCAGTTCTTC. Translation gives CASSNGIKANEQFF.

CDR3 in DNA: TGTGCCAGCAGTCTCCGGGACAAGCAGTATTTT. As protein: CASSLRDKQYF. The chain uses TRBV12-3 or TRBV12-4 and TRBJ2-3, with D perhaps matching TRBD1 (6 bases). V was trimmed by 5 bases and J by 11 bases, leaving 11 bases between them. This CDR3 spans 11 amino acids.

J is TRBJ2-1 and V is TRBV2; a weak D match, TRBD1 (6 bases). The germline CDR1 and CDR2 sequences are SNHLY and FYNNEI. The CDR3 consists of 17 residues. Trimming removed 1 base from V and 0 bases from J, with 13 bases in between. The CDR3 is CASSEDSDRTSYNEQFF. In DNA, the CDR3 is TGTGCCAGCAGTGAAGATAGCGACAGGACCTCCTACAATGAGCAGTTCTTC.

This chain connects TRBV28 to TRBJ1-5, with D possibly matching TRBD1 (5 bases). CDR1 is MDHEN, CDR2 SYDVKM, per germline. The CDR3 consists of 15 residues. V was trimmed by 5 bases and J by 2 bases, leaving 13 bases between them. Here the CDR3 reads CASSDSFWGNQPQHF. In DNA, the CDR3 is TGTGCCAGCAGTGACAGCTTTTGGGGCAATCAGCCCCAGCATTTT.

Here the CDR3 reads CATSRAQSSYNEQFF. The CDR3 DNA reads as TGTGCCACCAGCAGAGCACAGTCTTCCTACAATGAGCAGTTCTTC. V is TRBV15 and J is TRBJ2-1; the D is unclear. Germline assignment: CDR1 LNHNV and CDR2 YYDKDF (reference sequence). The CDR3 has 15 amino acids. Trimming took 1 base from V and 1 from J, leaving 8 bases between them.

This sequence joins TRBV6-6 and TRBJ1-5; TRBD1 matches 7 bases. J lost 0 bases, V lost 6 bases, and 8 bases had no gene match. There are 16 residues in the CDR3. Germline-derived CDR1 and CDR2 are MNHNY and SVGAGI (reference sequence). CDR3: CASSPGGGNSNQPQHF. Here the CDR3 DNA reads TGTGCCAGCAGCCCAGGGGGTGGGAATAGCAATCAGCCCCAGCATTTT.

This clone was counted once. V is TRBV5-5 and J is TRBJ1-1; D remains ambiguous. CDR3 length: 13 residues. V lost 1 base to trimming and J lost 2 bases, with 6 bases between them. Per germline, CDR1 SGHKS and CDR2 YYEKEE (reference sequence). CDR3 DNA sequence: TGTGCCAGCAGCTTGACAAGTAACACTGAAGCTTTCTTT. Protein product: CASSLTSNTEAFF. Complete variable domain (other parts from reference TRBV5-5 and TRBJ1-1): DAGVTQSPTHLIKTRGQQVTLRCSPISGHKSVSWYQQVLGQGPQFIFQYYEKEERGRGNFPDRFSARQFPNYSSELNVNALLLGDSALYLCASSLTSNTEAFFGQGTRLTVV.

The CDR3 DNA reads TGTGCCAGCAGTTACGGAGCGGGGGGGCCTTTTGAGCAGTTCTTC. It yields the protein CASSYGAGGPFEQFF. The genes are TRBV6-5 and TRBJ2-1, with 10 bases matching TRBD2. The trim removed 2 bases at V and 9 bases at J, leaving 7 bases unmatched. CDR1 and CDR2 from the germline V gene are MNHEY and SVGAGI. The CDR3 extends over 15 amino acids.

The CDR3 bases are TGCGCCAGCAGCCCCGGTACCTTAAGGAGGACAACTAATGAAAAACTGTTTTTT. Translating it yields CASSPGTLRRTTNEKLFF. This rearrangement joins TRBV5-1 to TRBJ1-4; D unresolved. V shed 4 bases and J shed 0 bases, with 19 bases lying between them. Germline CDR1 is SGHRS and CDR2 is YFSETQ. The CDR3 is made up of 18 amino acids.

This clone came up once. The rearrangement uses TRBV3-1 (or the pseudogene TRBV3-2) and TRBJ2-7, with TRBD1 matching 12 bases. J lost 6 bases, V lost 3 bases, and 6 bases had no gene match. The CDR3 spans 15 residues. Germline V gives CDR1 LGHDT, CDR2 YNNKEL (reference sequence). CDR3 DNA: TGTGCCAGCAGCCAGGGGACAGGGGGCTTCGGCGAGCAGTACTTC. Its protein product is CASSQGTGGFGEQYF.

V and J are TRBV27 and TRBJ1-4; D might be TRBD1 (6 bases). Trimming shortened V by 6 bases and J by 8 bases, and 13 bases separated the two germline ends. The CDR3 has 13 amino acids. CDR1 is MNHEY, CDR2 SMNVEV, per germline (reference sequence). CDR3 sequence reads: CASSFRGKEKLFF. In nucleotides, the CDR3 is TGTGCCAGCAGCTTCAGGGGCAAGGAAAAACTGTTTTTT.

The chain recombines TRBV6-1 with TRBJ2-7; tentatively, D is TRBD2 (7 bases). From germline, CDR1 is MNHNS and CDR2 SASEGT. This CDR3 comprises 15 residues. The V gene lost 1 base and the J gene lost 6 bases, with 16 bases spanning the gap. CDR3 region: CASSEVGAGAGEQYF. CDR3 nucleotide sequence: TGTGCCAGCAGTGAAGTAGGGGCGGGGGCTGGCGAGCAGTACTTC.

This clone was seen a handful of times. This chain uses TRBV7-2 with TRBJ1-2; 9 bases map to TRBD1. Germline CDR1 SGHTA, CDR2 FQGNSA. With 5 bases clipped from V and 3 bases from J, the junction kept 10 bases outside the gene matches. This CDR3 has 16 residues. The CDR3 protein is CASSATQGALYYGYTF. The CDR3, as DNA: TGTGCCAGCAGCGCAACACAGGGGGCATTATACTATGGCTACACCTTC.

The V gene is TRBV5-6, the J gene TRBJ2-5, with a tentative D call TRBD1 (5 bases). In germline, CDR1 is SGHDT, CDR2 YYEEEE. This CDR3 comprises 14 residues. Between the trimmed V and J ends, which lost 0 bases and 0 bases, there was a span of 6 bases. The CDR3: CASSLDRNQETQYF. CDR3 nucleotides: TGTGCCAGCAGCTTGGACAGGAACCAAGAGACCCAGTACTTC.

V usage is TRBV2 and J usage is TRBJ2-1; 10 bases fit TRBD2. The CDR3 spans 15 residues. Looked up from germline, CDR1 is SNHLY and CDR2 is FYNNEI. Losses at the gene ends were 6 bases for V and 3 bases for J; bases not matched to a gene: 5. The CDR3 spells CASRGSGGNYNEQFF. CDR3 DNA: TGTGCCAGCAGAGGTAGCGGGGGGAACTACAATGAGCAGTTCTTC.

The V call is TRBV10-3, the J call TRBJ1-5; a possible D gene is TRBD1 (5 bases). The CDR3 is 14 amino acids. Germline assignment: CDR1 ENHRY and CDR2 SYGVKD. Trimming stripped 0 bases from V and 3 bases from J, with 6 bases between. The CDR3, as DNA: TGTGCCATCAGTGAGTCAGGGGCCAATCAGCCCCAGCATTTT. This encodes CAISESGANQPQHF.

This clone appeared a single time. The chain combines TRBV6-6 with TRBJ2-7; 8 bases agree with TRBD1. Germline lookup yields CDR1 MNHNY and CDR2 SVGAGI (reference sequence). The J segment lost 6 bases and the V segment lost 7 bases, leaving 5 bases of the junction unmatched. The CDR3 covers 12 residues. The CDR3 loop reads CASTSTGVEQYF. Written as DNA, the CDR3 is TGTGCCAGCACCTCGACAGGGGTCGAGCAGTACTTC.

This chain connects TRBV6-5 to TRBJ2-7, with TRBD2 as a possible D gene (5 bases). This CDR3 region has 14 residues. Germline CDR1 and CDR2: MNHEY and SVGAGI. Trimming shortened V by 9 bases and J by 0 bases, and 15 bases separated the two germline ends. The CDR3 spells CASNRGLGSYEQYF. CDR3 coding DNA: TGTGCCAGTAACCGGGGTCTTGGCTCCTACGAGCAGTACTTC.

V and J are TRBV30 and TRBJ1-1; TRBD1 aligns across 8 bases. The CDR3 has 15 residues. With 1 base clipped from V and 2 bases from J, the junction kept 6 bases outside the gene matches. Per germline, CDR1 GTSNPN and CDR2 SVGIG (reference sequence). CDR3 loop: CAWSGVTGVNTEAFF. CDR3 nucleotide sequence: TGTGCCTGGAGTGGGGTGACAGGGGTTAACACTGAAGCTTTCTTT.

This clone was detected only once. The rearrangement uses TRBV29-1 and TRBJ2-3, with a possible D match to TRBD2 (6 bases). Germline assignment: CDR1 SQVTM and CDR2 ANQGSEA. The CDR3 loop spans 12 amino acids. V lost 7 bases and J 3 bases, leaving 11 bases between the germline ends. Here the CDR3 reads CSGVGGTDTQYF. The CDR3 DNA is TGCAGCGGAGTGGGGGGAACAGATACGCAGTATTTT.

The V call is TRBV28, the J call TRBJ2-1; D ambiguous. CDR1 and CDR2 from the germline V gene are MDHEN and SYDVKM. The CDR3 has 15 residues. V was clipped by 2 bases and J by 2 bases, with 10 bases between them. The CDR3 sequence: CASSLLERTYNEQFF. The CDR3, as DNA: TGTGCCAGCAGTTTACTTGAGAGGACCTACAATGAGCAGTTCTTC.